The clone carrying this T cell receptor (beta chain) has only a few counts. Other DNA sequences in this specimen translate into the identical CDR3. CDR1 is SGHRS and CDR2 is YFSETQ in the germline V gene. CDR3 length equals 14 residues. Trimming left V 8 bases short and J 1 base short, with 15 bases between. This sample is drawn from a study of control samples from healthy donors and cancer patients. The table came from immunoSEQ multiplex PCR; TCRdb's copy has only in-frame clones and leaves some out. The table lists nearly 200,000 clones, about 91% of them singletons. Sequenced sample: blood. This chain uses TRBV5-1 with TRBJ1-1; D is possibly TRBD1 (5 bases). This TCR derives from a man aged 25-40 years in good health. In nucleotides, the CDR3 is TGCGCCAGTTCTTTGGCGGGGGGGAACACTGAAGCTTTCTTT. It encodes CASSLAGGNTEAFF.